This T cell receptor beta chain was captured in a study of blood T cells in healthy people across ages. Study-level findings and limits: Estimated diversity that came from one million T cells was considered an underestimate.

V was pared by 4 bases and J by 3 bases, with 14 bases between. This CDR3 has 15 amino acids. Germline V gene lookup returns CDR1 LGHNA and CDR2 YNFKEQ. With regard to this clonotype: Its antigen remains unknown.

Alongside a J-beta primer mix, a sample-barcoded 5' primer served in a second PCR lasting roughly 6 to 11 cycles. TCRdb reanalysed the 5' RACE reads using MiXCR and keeps one entry per CDR3 protein. The sample holds 850,000 to 1,000,000 distinct CDR3 sequences; roughly 50% are singletons and the top ten take under 15%. V and J are TRBV4-2 and TRBJ2-3, with D tentatively TRBD2 (5 bases). The origin of this receptor is a man aged 30 to 45 in good health. Specimen: blood. This chain's CDR3 is CASSLTRVGTDTQYF. The CDR3 bases are TGTGCCAGCAGCCTCACGAGGGTCGGGACAGATACGCAGTATTTT.